This T cell receptor (beta chain) derives from a study of blood T cell repertoires in COVID-19. The CDR3 sequence is 16 residues long. J gave up 3 bases and V 3 bases, and 6 bases lay outside the gene matches. Germline V gene lookup returns CDR1 KGHDR and CDR2 SFDVKD. Assay: immunoSEQ multiplex PCR; the TCRdb copy retains only in-frame clones and omits some. The data show about 250,000 clones, roughly 85% seen once. This chain links TRBV24-1 with TRBJ2-1; 8 nucleotides agree with TRBD1. Specimen: peripheral blood. The sequence came from a man younger than 35 with active or convalescent COVID-19. CDR3 DNA: TGTGCCACCAGTGATACCGGGACAGGCTACTACAATGAGCAGTTCTTC. Encoded protein: CATSDTGTGYYNEQFF.